This T cell receptor beta chain was found in a study of T cell repertoires in cytomegalovirus infection. The wider study: CMV epitopes in the study were HLA-C-restricted (recently identified) and HLA-B-restricted (well studied). Public TCR beta signature analysis indicated the presence of both CMV infection and matching HLA type.

TCRdb used MiXCR to reprocess the reads, holding one entry per CDR3 protein. The table lists about 920,000 distinct CDR3 sequences, under 40% of them singletons. About this clonotype: Its target is unknown.

Study conclusions and caveats: CMV-specific TCR beta clonotypes restricted by HLA-C were the ones dominating the ex vivo response.

This TCR derives from a human donor in good health (CMV status not recorded). Some clones in this sample may be carry-over from other donors' samples. The sample was cultured CD8+ T cells from PBMCs, taken from culture after CMV antigen stimulation.

CDR3 sequence (DNA): TGTGCCAGCGGGGGGACTTACAATGAGCAGTTCTTC. Translating it yields CASGGTYNEQFF. The chain carries TRBV6-6 and TRBJ2-1; D is possibly TRBD2 (6 bases). The CDR3 runs 12 residues. Germline V gene sequence: CDR1 MNHNY, CDR2 SVGAGI (reference sequence). V shed 8 bases and J shed 4 bases, with 9 bases lying between them.